The 26 T cell receptor beta chains listed next were all sequenced from one sample in a study of identical twins. One entry per CDR3 protein results from TCRdb running MiXCR on the 5' RACE reads. The sample holds about 330,000 distinct CDR3 sequences, roughly an eighth seen once. The same sample was also studied in work on yellow fever vaccine responses in identical twins.

Sequenced material: CD8+ T cells sorted from blood. Receptors originate from a young woman in good health.

This clonotype was recorded many times. The chain carries TRBV12-3 or TRBV12-4 and TRBJ1-1; D remains ambiguous. Trimming shortened V by 3 bases and J by 1 base, and 9 bases separated the two germline ends. The CDR3 is made up of 14 amino acids. This chain's CDR3 is CASSLNPPNTEAFF. In nucleotides, the CDR3 is TGTGCCAGCAGTTTGAACCCACCGAACACTGAAGCTTTCTTT.

V usage is TRBV3-1 and J usage is TRBJ2-1, with TRBD2 matching over 12 bases. Germline CDR1 reads LGHDT; CDR2 reads YNNKEL (reference sequence). Trimming at V came to 1 base and at J to 6 bases, leaving 10 bases not matched to a gene. CDR3 length equals 18 residues. The DNA of the CDR3 is TGTGCCAGCAGCCAAGTCCTGCCACTAGCGGGAGGTTTCAATGAGCAGTTCTTC. The encoded protein is CASSQVLPLAGGFNEQFF.

This sequence joins TRBV15 and TRBJ1-5, with TRBD1 as a possible D gene (5 bases). V lost 5 bases, J lost 1 base, and 12 bases lay in between. The CDR3 extends over 15 amino acids. Germline CDR1 reads LNHNV; CDR2 reads YYDKDF (reference sequence). The chain's CDR3 is CATSVTAMSNQPQHF. For the CDR3, the DNA is TGTGCCACCAGCGTGACAGCGATGAGCAATCAGCCCCAGCATTTT.

In its sample, this clonotype was seen many times. J is TRBJ1-1 and V is TRBV20-1, with 7 bases aligning to TRBD1. V shed 0 bases, J shed 6 bases, and the junction held 13 bases outside the gene matches. Per the germline V gene, CDR1 is DFQATT and CDR2 is SNEGSKA (reference sequence). This CDR3 is built from 16 residues. The CDR3 loop is CSARDRLTGLFAEAFF. The CDR3 coding sequence is TGCAGTGCTAGAGATCGTTTGACAGGGTTGTTTGCTGAAGCTTTCTTT.

This clonotype was found a few times. This chain links TRBV27 with TRBJ2-3, with TRBD2 as a possible D gene (6 bases). Trimming pared 8 bases from V and 3 bases from J, leaving 15 bases between. CDR1 MNHEY and CDR2 SMNVEV come from the germline V gene (reference sequence). The CDR3 totals 14 residues. CDR3 sequence (DNA): TGTGCCAGCGGGTGGGAGGATTTGACAGATACGCAGTATTTT. Its translation: CASGWEDLTDTQYF.

This clonotype was counted many times. The chain couples TRBV25-1 to TRBJ2-7; tentative D call: TRBD2 (5 bases). The V end was cut by 4 bases, the J end by 0 bases, with 16 bases between. The germline V gene encodes CDR1 MGHDK and CDR2 SYGVNS. The CDR3 runs to 16 residues. As DNA, the CDR3 is TGTGCCAGCAGTGTCCGGGCCCCCGGGGTCTCCTACGAGCAGTACTTC. Translation gives CASSVRAPGVSYEQYF.

The gene calls are TRBV5-6 and TRBJ1-5; TRBD1 matches 8 bases. V lost 2 bases and J lost 7; bases outside the gene matches: 8. The germline gives CDR1 SGHDT, CDR2 YYEEEE. The CDR3 has 15 amino acids. CDR3 coding DNA: TGTGCCAGCAGCTTTCAGGGGGCGCCACGGCAGCCCCAGCATTTT. This translates into CASSFQGAPRQPQHF.

The chain links TRBV5-1 to TRBJ2-4, with 9 nucleotides matching TRBD1. V lost 0 bases and J lost 8; bases outside the gene matches: 12. The CDR3 has 17 residues. Germline CDR1 is SGHRS and CDR2 is YFSETQ. The CDR3 reads CASSLVPGQGVRDIQYF. The DNA of the CDR3 is TGCGCCAGCAGCTTGGTCCCGGGACAGGGTGTGAGGGACATTCAGTACTTC.

The V gene is TRBV28, the J gene TRBJ2-7; D might be TRBD1 (6 bases). Deletions cut 2 bases from V and 4 bases from J, with 18 bases between. The CDR3 sequence is 16 residues long. Germline CDR1 and CDR2: MDHEN and SYDVKM. The CDR3 protein is CASSLLSGGGQYEQYF. In DNA, the CDR3 is TGTGCCAGCAGTTTACTCTCTGGGGGCGGGCAATACGAGCAGTACTTC.

V usage is TRBV29-1 and J usage is TRBJ2-5; 7 bases line up with TRBD1. Trimming removed 6 bases from V and 7 bases from J; junction bases left unmatched: 11. Germline assignment: CDR1 SQVTM and CDR2 ANQGSEA. This CDR3 has 13 residues. The CDR3 sequence is CSVHRQGRPTQYF. The DNA of the CDR3 is TGCAGCGTGCACCGACAGGGACGTCCGACCCAGTACTTC.

This clonotype has only a few counts. V is TRBV7-2 and J is TRBJ2-3, with D perhaps TRBD2 (5 bases). Deletions cut 5 bases from V and 4 bases from J, with 22 bases between. Per germline, CDR1 SGHTA and CDR2 FQGNSA. The CDR3 length is 17 residues. CDR3 DNA sequence: TGTGCCAGCAGCAGTGAATCGCCCCGGGGTTGGTCAGATACGCAGTATTTT. Translating it yields CASSSESPRGWSDTQYF.

V gene TRBV28 combines with J gene TRBJ2-1; 9 bases line up with TRBD2. Per germline, CDR1 MDHEN and CDR2 SYDVKM. With V trimmed by 5 bases and J by 6 bases, 8 bases remained unmatched. The CDR3 contains 15 residues. The CDR3 region is CASSPLAGRANEQFF. CDR3 bases: TGTGCCAGCAGTCCTCTAGCGGGGAGGGCCAATGAGCAGTTCTTC.

A few counts support this clonotype. This sequence joins TRBV7-8 and TRBJ2-7; 11 bases match TRBD2. The CDR3 is made up of 15 amino acids. The V segment lost 5 bases and the J segment 5 bases; nucleotides outside the gene matches: 8. The V gene's germline CDR1 is SGHVS and CDR2 FQNEAQ. CDR3 amino acids: CASSPGTSGRNEQYF. CDR3 sequence (DNA): TGTGCCAGCAGCCCGGGGACTAGCGGACGAAACGAGCAGTACTTC.

This chain links TRBV9 with TRBJ2-7, with 10 bases aligning to TRBD1. The V segment lost 4 bases and the J segment 6 bases; nucleotides outside the gene matches: 7. Germline lookup yields CDR1 SGDLS and CDR2 YYNGEE. The CDR3 extends over 14 amino acids. CDR3 DNA sequence: TGTGCCAGCAGCAGAGCGGGACAGGGGTCCGAGCAGTACTTC. Its protein is CASSRAGQGSEQYF.

This clonotype was seen many times. This rearrangement joins TRBV7-9 to TRBJ2-4; a weak D match, TRBD2 (6 bases). The CDR3 loop spans 14 amino acids. Trimming removed 7 bases at V and 5 bases at J, with 15 bases between. In germline, CDR1 is SEHNR, CDR2 FQNEAQ (reference sequence). The CDR3 region is CASTYPGGENIQYF. The CDR3 region has the DNA TGTGCCAGCACCTACCCCGGAGGGGAAAACATTCAGTACTTC.

This clonotype has only a few counts. The chain has TRBV7-9 and TRBJ2-1, with D uncertain. V lost 10 bases and J lost 3, with 22 bases in between. The CDR3 loop spans 16 amino acids. Germline-derived CDR1 and CDR2 are SEHNR and FQNEAQ (reference sequence). CDR3 sequence (DNA): TGTGCCACCAAACCCCCCCGCGGAGATCACTACAATGAGCAGTTCTTC. The encoded protein is CATKPPRGDHYNEQFF.

The chain employs TRBV27 and TRBJ2-1; 10 bases map to TRBD2. The CDR3 contains 16 residues. From germline, CDR1 is MNHEY and CDR2 SMNVEV (reference sequence). After removal of 6 bases from V and 3 bases from J, the junction contained 8 bases not matched to a gene. CDR3 in DNA: TGTGCCAGCAGCTCTCAGACTAGCGGGCTCTACAATGAGCAGTTCTTC. Its protein product is CASSSQTSGLYNEQFF.

This clonotype has more than one count but fewer than ten. The chain recombines TRBV4-1 with TRBJ2-2; 14 bases are a match to TRBD2. J lost 4 bases, V lost 3 bases, and 7 bases had no gene match. Per germline, CDR1 MGHRA and CDR2 YSYEKL. The CDR3 runs 18 residues. The CDR3 DNA reads TGCGCCAGCAGCCAGGAGGCGACTAGCGGGGGGGCCACCGGGGAGCTGTTTTTT. Its translation is CASSQEATSGGATGELFF.

This clonotype was seen more than once but under ten times. The rearrangement links TRBV28 to TRBJ1-5; D is uncertain. Germline V gene lookup returns CDR1 MDHEN and CDR2 SYDVKM. This CDR3 spans 12 amino acids. Deletions cut 8 bases from V and 4 bases from J, with 9 bases between. CDR3 protein: CASQAKNQPQHF. DNA for the CDR3: TGTGCCAGCCAGGCGAAGAATCAGCCCCAGCATTTT.

This clonotype has just a few counts. The V gene is TRBV7-4, the J gene TRBJ2-5, with TRBD1 matching 8 bases. V shed 4 bases and J 3 bases; nucleotides not matched to a gene: 4. Germline loops: CDR1 SGHVT, CDR2 SQSDAQ. The CDR3 runs 14 residues. The CDR3 DNA is TGTGCCAGCAGCTCCAGGGGGCGTGAAGAGACCCAGTACTTC. The encoded protein is CASSSRGREETQYF. The variable domain in full, with the rest retrieved from reference TRBV7-4 and TRBJ2-5, is GAGVSQSPRYKVAKRGRDVALRCDSISGHVTLYWYRQTLGQGSEVLTYSQSDAQRDKSGRPSGRFSAERPERSVSTLKIQRTEQGDSAVYLCASSSRGREETQYFGPGTRLLVL.

This clonotype was found many times. J is TRBJ2-1 and V is TRBV20-1; TRBD2 matches 8 bases. The CDR3 loop spans 15 amino acids. Germline-derived CDR1 and CDR2 are DFQATT and SNEGSKA (reference sequence). J was trimmed by 4 bases and V by 4 bases; bases with no gene match: 9. This CDR3 reads CSAISGNERYNEQFF. Written as DNA, the CDR3 is TGCAGTGCTATTAGCGGGAATGAGAGATACAATGAGCAGTTCTTC.

The sample holds a few counts of this clonotype. V gene TRBV20-1 combines with J gene TRBJ2-7; the match to TRBD1 covers 9 bases. Trimming at V came to 4 bases and at J to 2 bases, leaving 3 bases not matched to a gene. Looked up from germline, CDR1 is DFQATT and CDR2 is SNEGSKA (reference sequence). There are 13 residues in the CDR3. The CDR3 nucleotides are TGCAGTGCTACGGACAGGGGAGCCTACGAGCAGTACGTC. Amino acids: CSATDRGAYEQYV.

This clonotype occurred a few times. The chain is built from TRBV6-6 and TRBJ2-1; D gene unclear. This CDR3 region has 11 residues. CDR1 is MNHNY and CDR2 is SVGAGI in the germline V gene (reference sequence). V dropped 4 bases and J dropped 10 bases, with 8 bases sitting between them. The CDR3 sequence is CASSFNYEQFF. As DNA, the CDR3 is TGTGCCAGCAGTTTTAATTACGAGCAGTTCTTC.

This clonotype was picked up a small number of times. This rearrangement joins TRBV29-1 to TRBJ2-7, with 7 bases identical to TRBD2. The CDR3 has 13 amino acids. CDR1 and CDR2 (germline): SQVTM, ANQGSEA. Trimming took 6 bases from V and 3 from J; bases not matched to a gene: 8. CDR3 amino acids: CSVPKLANYEQYF. The CDR3 DNA is TGCAGCGTGCCCAAACTAGCGAACTACGAGCAGTACTTC.

The V gene is TRBV28, the J gene TRBJ2-1; no clear D gene. This CDR3 has 13 residues. From germline, CDR1 is MDHEN and CDR2 SYDVKM. V was clipped by 3 bases and J by 9 bases, with 12 bases between them. The chain's CDR3 is CASSLSHPIEQFF. The CDR3 coding sequence is TGTGCCAGCAGTTTGTCCCACCCTATTGAGCAGTTCTTC.

This clonotype was seen repeatedly, ten times or more. This chain links TRBV3-1 with TRBJ1-2; D unresolved. In germline, CDR1 is LGHDT, CDR2 YNNKEL (reference sequence). Trimming shortened V by 1 base and J by 5 bases, and 11 bases separated the two germline ends. The CDR3 contains 14 residues. The CDR3 is CASSQGLGLYGYTF. In DNA, the CDR3 is TGTGCCAGCAGCCAAGGGCTAGGGCTATATGGCTACACCTTC.